The rows below give T cell receptor beta chains drawn from one sample of a study of blood T cell repertoires in COVID-19. Assay used: immunoSEQ multiplex PCR; TCRdb lists only in-frame clones, some missing. In the table there are 150,000 to 200,000 clones, over 80% of which are singletons. Sequenced input: PBMCs or T cells enriched from blood (not recorded which). Receptors were obtained from a woman aged 55-69 years who had recovered from COVID-19. Both conserved end residues are part of each CDR3. Each record gives: CDR3 protein, CDR3 DNA, D gene, CDR3 length, V gene, J gene. A D gene is named only where the DNA matches it firmly.

CDR3aa: CSASNWRGALRQYF; CDR3nt: TGCAGTGCTAGTAATTGGCGGGGGGCCTTGCGGCAGTATTTT; d_gene: TRBD2; len: 14; v_gene: TRBV20-1; j_gene: TRBJ2-3
CDR3aa: CASTNRGNTEAFF; CDR3nt: TGTGCCAGCACCAACCGGGGGAACACTGAAGCTTTCTTT; d_gene: NA; len: 13; v_gene: TRBV6-5; j_gene: TRBJ1-1
CDR3aa: CASTGGTIKVYEQYF; CDR3nt: TGTGCCAGCACGGGGGGAACAATTAAAGTCTACGAGCAGTACTTC; d_gene: TRBD2; len: 15; v_gene: TRBV6-5; j_gene: TRBJ2-7
CDR3aa: CASSHVGGTANVLTF; CDR3nt: TGTGCCAGCAGCCACGTCGGGGGAACGGCCAACGTCCTGACTTTC; d_gene: NA; len: 15; v_gene: TRBV3-1/TRBV3-2; j_gene: TRBJ2-6
CDR3aa: CASRTGGLGYGYTF; CDR3nt: TGTGCCAGCCGCACGGGGGGGCTGGGCTATGGCTACACCTTC; d_gene: NA; len: 14; v_gene: TRBV5-4; j_gene: TRBJ1-2
CDR3aa: CASSHSRGTSTDTQYF; CDR3nt: TGTGCCAGCAGCCATAGTCGGGGAACAAGCACAGATACGCAGTATTTT; d_gene: NA; len: 16; v_gene: TRBV7-9; j_gene: TRBJ2-3
CDR3aa: CASSRDSATEAFF; CDR3nt: TGCGCCAGCAGCCGGGACTCGGCCACTGAAGCTTTCTTT; d_gene: NA; len: 13; v_gene: TRBV5-1; j_gene: TRBJ1-1
CDR3aa: CASTSFQTKELYGYTF; CDR3nt: TGTGCCAGCACCTCTTTCCAGACAAAAGAGCTGTATGGCTACACCTTC; d_gene: NA; len: 16; v_gene: TRBV5-6; j_gene: TRBJ1-2
CDR3aa: CASSHRGQNSPLHF; CDR3nt: TGTGCCAGCAGTCACAGGGGGCAAAATTCACCCCTCCACTTT; d_gene: TRBD1; len: 14; v_gene: TRBV25-1; j_gene: TRBJ1-6
CDR3aa: CSVAPQEDNEQFF; CDR3nt: TGCAGCGTTGCGCCTCAGGAGGACAATGAGCAGTTCTTC; d_gene: NA; len: 13; v_gene: TRBV29-1; j_gene: TRBJ2-1